This is a list of T cell receptor beta chains from one sample in a study of blood T cell repertoires in COVID-19. Clones were sequenced by immunoSEQ multiplex PCR, and TCRdb holds only the in-frame ones, with some missing. The data contain approximately 300,000 clones, around 88% of them singletons. Material: peripheral blood. These receptors were obtained from a woman in her 50s with acute or convalescent COVID-19. Each CDR3 is given with its conserved first and last residue. The D gene is left open where the match is weak. The size field is filled for only some rows; it gives once, few, many or a size class.

v_gene	len	j_gene	d_gene	abundance	CDR3aa	CDR3nt
TRBV29-1	15	TRBJ2-1	.	few	CSVEYPDRPNNEQFF	TGCAGCGTTGAGTATCCCGACAGACCAAACAATGAGCAGTTCTTC
TRBV27	15	TRBJ1-1	.	.	CASSRYREGNTEAFF	TGTGCCAGCAGTCGATACAGGGAGGGAAACACTGAAGCTTTCTTT
TRBV5-1	11	TRBJ2-5	.	once	CASSGQETQYF	TGCGCCAGCTCGGGTCAAGAGACCCAGTACTTC
TRBV6-2/TRBV6-3	16	TRBJ1-2	TRBD1	.	CASSSPLGTAPGGYTF	TGTGCCAGCAGTTCCCCGTTAGGGACAGCGCCGGGTGGCTACACCTTC
TRBV6-6	14	TRBJ1-4	.	.	CASIRPGQHEKLFF	TGTGCCAGCATCCGTCCGGGACAACATGAAAAACTGTTTTTT
TRBV18	13	TRBJ1-6	.	.	CASSPAGDSPLHF	TGTGCCAGCTCACCTGCGGGCGATTCACCCCTCCACTTT
TRBV29-1	13	TRBJ2-5	TRBD1	.	CSVVGRGQETQYF	TGCAGCGTTGTTGGCAGGGGGCAAGAGACCCAGTACTTC
TRBV27	15	TRBJ2-1	TRBD1	once	CASSFAGQDINEQFF	TGTGCCAGCAGTTTCGCGGGACAGGACATTAATGAGCAGTTCTTC
TRBV30	14	TRBJ2-2	.	.	CAWGGNPNTGELFF	TGTGCCTGGGGGGGGAACCCGAACACCGGGGAGCTGTTTTTT
TRBV19	13	TRBJ1-1	.	.	CASSMGSWLEAFF	TGTGCCAGTAGTATGGGGAGCTGGCTTGAAGCTTTCTTT